This is a list of T cell receptor beta chains from one sample in a study of post-analysis software for immune sequencing data. Via MiXCR, TCRdb re-called the PCR reads, giving one row per CDR3 protein. The table shows roughly 800,000 distinct CDR3 sequences, with about 50% occurring only once. The sequencing input was blood. Every receptor here comes from a girl under 18 with multiple sclerosis. CDR3s include the opening cysteine and the closing phenylalanine or tryptophan. D genes are given only for firm matches. Rows may omit the clone size; those that give it use once, few, many or a size class.

TRBV6-5	.	TRBJ1-2	TRBD1	TGTGCCAGCAGTTACCGTTCGACAGGGGACTATGGCTACACCTTC	CASSYRSTGDYGYTF
TRBV7-3	.	TRBJ2-7	.	TGTGCCAGCAGCTTACGAGGGCGAATGGCCCCCTACGAGCAGTACTTC	CASSLRGRMAPYEQYF
TRBV20-1	.	TRBJ2-7	.	TGCAGTGCTAGCGGTGACTTCTACGAGCAGTACTTC	CSASGDFYEQYF
TRBV6-5	few	TRBJ2-5	.	TGTGCCAGCAGTTACTCGAACGGCCGCGGGGAGACCCAGTACTTC	CASSYSNGRGETQYF
TRBV18	many	TRBJ2-6	.	TGTGCCAGCTCACCACCGGGGGCTGGGGCCAACGTCCTGACTTTC	CASSPPGAGANVLTF
TRBV27	.	TRBJ2-1	TRBD2	TGTGCCAGCAGTCTGGTCCGGCCGATCGGGGGGAATGAGCAGTTCTTC	CASSLVRPIGGNEQFF
TRBV4-1	few	TRBJ2-7	TRBD2	TGCGCCAGCAAGGGCCTAGCGGGAAGGTACGAGCAGTACTTC	CASKGLAGRYEQYF
TRBV24-1	.	TRBJ2-6	.	TGTGCCACCAGTGACGCCGTCGCCCCACAGGTGCCAGACTCTGGGGCCAACGTCCTGACTTTC	CATSDAVAPQVPDSGANVLTF
TRBV7-2	.	TRBJ2-5	TRBD1	TGTGCCAGCAGCTTAGCCTCCTTAGTGACAGGGGAGTACCAAGAGACCCAGTACTTC	CASSLASLVTGEYQETQYF
TRBV6-5	.	TRBJ1-5	TRBD1	TGTGCCAGCGGACAGGGGGAGCACAATCAGCCCCAGCATTTT	CASGQGEHNQPQHF